The clone carrying this T cell receptor (beta chain) was detected ten times or more. Read sequence stops 3 residues before the CDR3 end, and the germline J gene provides the missing end. Other DNA sequences within the sample encode an identical CDR3. This entry comes from a study of T cell clonality in common variable immunodeficiency. J was trimmed by 2 bases and V by 4 bases; bases with no gene match: 5. The CDR3 has 14 amino acids. Germline V gene sequence: CDR1 SGHNT, CDR2 YYREEE (reference sequence). Sequenced by immunoSEQ multiplex PCR; TCRdb stores in-frame clones only, minus some. The record shows 30,000 to 40,000 clones for this sample, with no singletons present.

The chain couples TRBV5-4 to TRBJ2-5; 7 bases fit TRBD1. The clonotype originates from a person aged 18 to 70 in good health. The sequenced sample consisted of peripheral blood mononuclear cells. This chain's CDR3 is CASSRRQGQETQYF. The CDR3 DNA, read in part, is TGTGCCAGCAGCCGAAGACAGGGTCAAGAGACC.